This T cell receptor (beta chain) emerged from a study of cytomegalovirus exposure and HLA in healthy donors. General study findings and limits: Common viral pathogens seemed, in a later analysis, to connect with several of the most significant clusters. Per a later analysis, HLA-associated TCR beta chains showed more clonal expansion than other, equally common TCR beta chains.

Per the germline V gene, CDR1 is SEHNR and CDR2 is FQNEAQ (reference sequence). With 2 bases removed from V and 10 bases from J, the gap between germline ends came to 14 bases. The CDR3 spans 13 residues. The PCR was carried out with 60 Vbeta primers and 13 Jbeta primers. The repertoire was sequenced with immunoSEQ multiplex PCR; TCRdb's copy has only in-frame clones and lacks some. Of roughly 150,000 clones listed, 65% to 90% are singletons. Details on this clone: What it recognizes is unknown.

What was sequenced was PBMCs. The chain joins TRBV7-9 to TRBJ1-2; D is unclear. This clonotype was sampled from a male donor in good health and CMV-seronegative. The CDR3 is CASSLSEIRDYTF. In nucleotides, the CDR3 is TGTGCCAGCAGCTTATCAGAAATTCGTGACTACACCTTC.